This TCR beta chain was profiled in a study of blood T cells in healthy people across ages. Then a second PCR, running about 6 to 11 cycles, was carried out with a sample-barcoded 5' primer and a J-beta primer mix. TCRdb processed the 5' RACE reads anew with MiXCR; each CDR3 protein has one entry. The sample includes over 1,200,000 distinct CDR3 sequences, 59% seen only once; the top ten take over 6.5%. The germline CDR1 and CDR2 sequences are SEHNR and FQNEAQ (reference sequence). V was cut by 5 bases and J by 2 bases, with 21 bases left in between. The CDR3 extends over 17 amino acids. This clonotype was obtained from a man aged 18 to 30 in good health. The chain has TRBV7-9 and TRBJ2-5, with D maybe TRBD2 (6 bases). The sequencing input was blood. The CDR3 nucleotides read TGTGCCAGCAGCCCTTATGGTGCAGGGAGGTATCAAGAGACCCAGTACTTC. It encodes CASSPYGAGRYQETQYF.